This T cell receptor (beta chain) was profiled in a study of technical replicates of blood from four donors. Generated by immunoSEQ multiplex PCR, the TCRdb table keeps only in-frame clones and is missing some. The sample lists about 70,000 clones; around 97% were seen once. The junction had 9 bases not matched to a gene; V was cut back by 2 bases and J by 13 bases. This CDR3 is built from 13 residues. From germline, CDR1 is LNHDA and CDR2 SQIVND (reference sequence). This clone is a singleton in its sample. The chain carries TRBV19 and TRBJ1-2; 8 bases match TRBD1. Sample: T cells isolated from PBMCs. The clonotype originates from a human donor in good health. The CDR3 DNA reads as TGTGCCAGTAGTATAACGACAGGGGAATTCTGCACCTTC. Translated: CASSITTGEFCTF.